Sequencing of this T cell receptor (beta chain) was carried out in a study of T cell responses to AZD1222 COVID-19 vaccine. Germline assignment: CDR1 LGHDT and CDR2 YNNKEL (reference sequence). Trimming shortened V by 0 bases and J by 1 base, and 12 bases separated the two germline ends. CDR3 size: 16 residues. Profiling relied on immunoSEQ multiplex PCR, and the TCRdb table lists in-frame clones only, not all of them. The sample records some 95,000 clones, about 86% being singletons. The TCR comes from an adult in good health. The genes are TRBV3-1 (or the pseudogene TRBV3-2) and TRBJ1-1; D is unclear. The sequencing here drew on peripheral blood, taken on day 0 of AZD1222 vaccination. CDR3 sequence: CASSQDKSNANTEAFF. The CDR3 DNA reads as TGTGCCAGCAGCCAAGATAAGAGTAACGCGAACACTGAAGCTTTCTTT.